This TCR beta chain derives from a study of type 1 regulatory T cells (TCRdb year 2021). At the level of the whole study: An in vitro protocol by which a Tr1-enriched, alloantigen-specific CD4 T cell product named T-allo10 was generated was characterized in the study. T-allo10 was under clinical evaluation in patients with hematological malignancies receiving allogeneic hematopoietic stem cell transplantation.

The cysteine opens and the phenylalanine closes a CDR3 of 18 amino acids. Only the CDR3 DNA stays, 54 bases, in frame from base 1. The germline V gene supplies CDR1 SGDLS and CDR2 YYNGEE. The junction shows trimming of 3 bases on V and 5 bases on J, and the gene matches do not reach 14 bases of it. This clonotype was seen repeatedly, ten times or more. Its antigen target is currently unknown. No base-level quality is on record; no much larger clone is a single base apart. The data were produced on an Illumina MiSeq. TCRdb itself trimmed the public reads at Q25 with fastp, ran MiXCR and retained productive beta chains. Under each unique CDR3 protein, matching rows form one entry showing the most common genes and DNA. Present in this sample are approximately 20,000 distinct CDR3 sequences, 10% of which were seen just once. The top ten constitute approximately 2.5% of the sample.

Rearrangement joined TRBV9 to TRBJ2-1, with TRBD1 identical over 10 junction bases. Sequences were obtained from CD4+ T cells, either the whole sample or a sorted fraction (not recorded which). The origin of this receptor is a human donor in good health. The CDR3 amino acid sequence is: CASSGRDRGLYPDNEQFF. The DNA reads TGTGCCAGCAGCGGCCGGGACAGGGGCCTTTACCCCGACAATGAGCAGTTCTTC.